This T cell receptor beta chain appears in the sequencing data of a study of T cells in Graves' hyperthyroidism and ophthalmopathy. Study-wide points: Ophthalmopathy prediction by the model preceded onset by a median 6.5 months.

Concerning this clonotype: Its antigen is unidentified.

The TCR beta CDR3 regions underwent amplification using RNA transcripts as the source. In the first-round RT-PCR of the TCR CDR3, the HTBI primer set was used. One entry per CDR3 protein, called by TCRdb with MiXCR from the multiplex PCR reads. Among approximately 610,000 distinct CDR3 sequences listed, around 15% were seen once. Thyroid ultrasound and orbital computed tomography, with clinical symptoms and serum thyroxine and TRAb, informed diagnoses. The sequencing sample was made of blood. The TCR was taken from a woman between 40 and 50 years old with Graves' ophthalmopathy.

The CDR3 coding sequence is TGTGCCAGCAGTTACTCGTCTAGGGGTGACATTCAGTACTTC. Its protein product is CASSYSSRGDIQYF. V is TRBV6-2 or TRBV6-3 and J is TRBJ2-4; the D gene is possibly TRBD1 (5 bases). V lost 0 bases to trimming and J lost 8 bases, with 11 bases between them. The CDR3 contains 14 residues. The germline CDR1 and CDR2 sequences are MNHEY and SVGEGT.